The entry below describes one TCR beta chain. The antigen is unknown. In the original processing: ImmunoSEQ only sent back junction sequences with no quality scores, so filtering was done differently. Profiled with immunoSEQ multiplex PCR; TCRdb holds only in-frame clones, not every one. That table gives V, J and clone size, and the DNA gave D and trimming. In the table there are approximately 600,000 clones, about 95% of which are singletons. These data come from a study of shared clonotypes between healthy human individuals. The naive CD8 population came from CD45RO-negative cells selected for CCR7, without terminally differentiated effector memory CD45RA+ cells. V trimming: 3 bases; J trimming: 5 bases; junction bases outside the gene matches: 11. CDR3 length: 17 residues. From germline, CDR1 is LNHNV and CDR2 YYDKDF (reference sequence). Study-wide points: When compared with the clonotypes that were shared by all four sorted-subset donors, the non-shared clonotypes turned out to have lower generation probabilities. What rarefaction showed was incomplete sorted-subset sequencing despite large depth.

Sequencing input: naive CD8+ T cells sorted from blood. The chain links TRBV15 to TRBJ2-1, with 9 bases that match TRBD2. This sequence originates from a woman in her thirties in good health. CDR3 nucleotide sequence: TGTGCCACCAGCAGTGGATTTAGCGGGAGAGCGCACAATGAGCAGTTCTTC. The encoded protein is CATSSGFSGRAHNEQFF.